The 19 T cell receptor beta chains listed next were all sequenced from one sample in a study of blood T cell repertoires in COVID-19. The protocol was immunoSEQ multiplex PCR, while the TCRdb copy is restricted to in-frame clones and leaves out a portion. Among tens of thousands of clones listed, roughly nine tenths were seen once. The material sequenced was peripheral blood. These receptor sequences come from a human donor in a cohort sampled during active COVID-19.

This CDR3 is CASSVTGGVGNQPQHF. DNA for the CDR3: TGTGCCAGTAGTGTTACAGGGGGCGTTGGCAATCAGCCCCAGCATTTT. The rearrangement links TRBV19 to TRBJ1-5; 9 bases map to TRBD1. The CDR3 loop spans 16 amino acids. The V and J ends lost 5 bases and 2 bases, in that order; junction bases with no gene match: 7. Germline V lookup: CDR1 LNHDA, CDR2 SQIVND (reference sequence).

This chain connects TRBV5-1 to TRBJ2-7; TRBD1 aligns across 7 bases. Trimming took 5 bases from V and 3 from J; bases not matched to a gene: 8. This CDR3 has 14 amino acids. The germline CDR1 and CDR2 sequences are SGHRS and YFSETQ. CDR3 nucleotide sequence: TGCGCCAGCAGTCCGCGACAGGGAGACTACGAGCAGTACTTC. It specifies CASSPRQGDYEQYF.

The chain has TRBV5-1 and TRBJ1-2, with 8 bases aligning to TRBD1. Germline lookup yields CDR1 SGHRS and CDR2 YFSETQ. The CDR3 runs to 15 residues. With V trimmed by 0 bases and J by 3 bases, 4 bases remained unmatched. CDR3 sequence: CASSLEGQAYYGYTF. The CDR3 DNA reads TGCGCCAGCAGCTTGGAGGGACAGGCATACTATGGCTACACCTTC.

The chain combines TRBV7-2 with TRBJ1-3; TRBD1 matches at 9 bases. This CDR3 has 19 amino acids. Germline values: CDR1 SGHTA, CDR2 FQGNSA. Trimming cost V 0 bases and J 2 bases; bases outside gene matches: 11. CDR3: CASSLALGQGRGAGNTIYF. CDR3 nucleotides: TGTGCCAGCAGCTTAGCGCTGGGACAGGGCCGGGGGGCTGGAAACACCATATATTTT.

J is TRBJ1-4 and V is TRBV7-9, with D possibly being TRBD1 (5 bases). The length of the CDR3 is 15 residues. Germline loops: CDR1 SEHNR, CDR2 FQNEAQ (reference sequence). Trimming removed 3 bases from V and 6 bases from J, with 14 bases in between. The CDR3 DNA sequence: TGTGCCAGCAGCTTCAGGGAGGGGTCATATGAAAAACTGTTTTTT. Its protein is CASSFREGSYEKLFF.

This sequence joins TRBV11-2 and TRBJ2-6; tentatively, D is TRBD1 (5 bases). Germline V gene sequence: CDR1 SGHAT, CDR2 FQNNGV. The CDR3 loop spans 18 amino acids. V gave up 4 bases and J gave up 0 bases, with 16 bases separating them. The CDR3 is CASSSYRDRSSGANVLTF. CDR3 nucleotides: TGTGCCAGCAGCTCCTACCGAGACAGAAGCTCTGGGGCCAACGTCCTGACTTTC.

V gene TRBV11-2 combines with J gene TRBJ2-7; 10 bases agree with TRBD2. This CDR3 has 15 residues. Germline assignment: CDR1 SGHAT and CDR2 FQNNGV. V lost 1 base, J lost 0 bases, and 0 bases stayed unmatched. DNA for the CDR3: TGTGCCAGCAGCTTAGCTAGCGGGGGCTCCTACGAGCAGTACTTC. This encodes CASSLASGGSYEQYF.

J is TRBJ2-7 and V is TRBV5-4; D is unresolved. The CDR3 runs to 14 residues. Germline V lookup: CDR1 SGHNT, CDR2 YYREEE (reference sequence). Trimming left V 4 bases short and J 0 bases short, with 11 bases between. CDR3 in amino acids: CASSRQVGSYEQYF. For the CDR3, the DNA is TGTGCCAGCAGCCGCCAGGTAGGCTCCTACGAGCAGTACTTC.

The chain carries TRBV7-9 and TRBJ1-1; D not resolved. V was shortened by 4 bases and J by 7 bases, with 10 bases between the two germline ends. The CDR3 is made up of 12 amino acids. Germline V gene sequence: CDR1 SEHNR, CDR2 FQNEAQ (reference sequence). The CDR3 sequence: CASSSALREAFF. In nucleotides, the CDR3 is TGTGCCAGCAGCTCAGCGCTACGTGAAGCTTTCTTT.

The V and J genes are TRBV7-2 and TRBJ2-7; D gene ambiguous. The length of the CDR3 is 15 residues. V lost 5 bases, J lost 3 bases, and 17 bases lay in between. In germline, CDR1 is SGHTA, CDR2 FQGNSA. Here the CDR3 DNA reads TGTGCCAGCAGCCAACCGGGTCTACTACACTACGAGCAGTACTTC. Its translation: CASSQPGLLHYEQYF.

The chain links TRBV2 to TRBJ2-7, with a possible D match to TRBD2 (6 bases). The germline V gene encodes CDR1 SNHLY and CDR2 FYNNEI. Trimming removed 6 bases from V and 4 bases from J, with 13 bases in between. CDR3 size: 13 residues. In DNA, the CDR3 is TGTGCCAGCAGGGGGACTGCCCAGTACGAGCAGTACTTC. Amino acid sequence: CASRGTAQYEQYF.

This clone was recorded only once. This sequence joins TRBV11-2 and TRBJ1-1; the D gene is possibly TRBD1 (5 bases). Trimming left V 3 bases short and J 0 bases short, with 23 bases between. Germline lookup yields CDR1 SGHAT and CDR2 FQNNGV. There are 19 residues in the CDR3. The CDR3 DNA is TGTGCCAGCAGCTTCCCCCGCCAGGGAATTTCGGGCATGAACACTGAAGCTTTCTTT. Encoded protein: CASSFPRQGISGMNTEAFF.

The chain carries TRBV19 and TRBJ1-6, with TRBD1 matching 9 bases. The V segment lost 4 bases and the J segment 4 bases; nucleotides outside the gene matches: 2. CDR1 is LNHDA and CDR2 is SQIVND in the germline V gene (reference sequence). This CDR3 region has 15 residues. CDR3 sequence (DNA): TGTGCCAGTAGTACCGGGACAGGGTATAATTCACCCCTCCACTTT. Amino acid sequence: CASSTGTGYNSPLHF.

The genes are TRBV4-3 and TRBJ1-3; unclear D gene. Germline assignment: CDR1 LGHNA and CDR2 YSLEER. With 3 bases removed from V and 0 bases from J, the gap between germline ends came to 15 bases. The CDR3 contains 17 residues. CDR3 DNA: TGCGCCAGCAGCCAGGCGGCCCGGGTGCTCTCTGGAAACACCATATATTTT. Its translation: CASSQAARVLSGNTIYF.

The chain combines TRBV12-3 or TRBV12-4 with TRBJ1-5; possible D gene TRBD1, 6 bases. The CDR3 extends over 13 amino acids. Trimming shortened V by 6 bases and J by 4 bases, and 10 bases separated the two germline ends. Here the CDR3 reads CASRSTGNQPQHF. CDR3 nucleotide sequence: TGTGCCAGCAGGTCGACAGGTAATCAGCCCCAGCATTTT.

The chain uses TRBV2 and TRBJ1-6; D remains ambiguous. Germline lookup yields CDR1 SNHLY and CDR2 FYNNEI. The CDR3 runs 15 residues. Trimming cost V 8 bases and J 8 bases, with 19 bases left between them. The CDR3 nucleotides are TGTGCCAGCTTCCCGGGGAGGGTACCGGATTCACCCCTCCACTTT. It specifies CASFPGRVPDSPLHF. The variable domain in full, with the rest retrieved from reference TRBV2 and TRBJ1-6, is EPEVTQTPSHQVTQMGQEVILRCVPISNHLYFYWYRQILGQKVEFLVSFYNNEISEKSEIFDDQFSVERPDGSNFTLKIRSTKLEDSAMYFCASFPGRVPDSPLHFGNGTRLTVT.

This clone was picked up one time. This chain links TRBV29-1 with TRBJ2-7, with D perhaps matching TRBD1 (6 bases). CDR3 length: 13 amino acids. Trimming pared 6 bases from V and 0 bases from J, leaving 12 bases between. Germline loops: CDR1 SQVTM, CDR2 ANQGSEA. CDR3: CSVGRGNSYEQYF. CDR3 in DNA: TGCAGCGTAGGCAGGGGAAACTCCTACGAGCAGTACTTC.

This clone was recorded only once. The chain has TRBV3-1 (or the pseudogene TRBV3-2) and TRBJ1-5; D remains unclear. The CDR3 length is 13 residues. Germline V gene lookup returns CDR1 LGHDT and CDR2 YNNKEL (reference sequence). V lost 1 base, J lost 6 bases, and 7 bases lay in between. The CDR3 region is CASSQGGGQPQHF. DNA for the CDR3: TGTGCCAGCAGCCAAGGGGGAGGTCAGCCCCAGCATTTT.

The V and J genes are TRBV7-9 and TRBJ2-7; 9 nucleotides match TRBD1. Trimming took 2 bases from V and 2 from J; bases not matched to a gene: 7. The CDR3 is 16 residues long. Germline lookup yields CDR1 SEHNR and CDR2 FQNEAQ (reference sequence). The CDR3 sequence: CASSLRTGASPYEQYF. In DNA, the CDR3 is TGTGCCAGCAGCTTAAGGACAGGGGCTTCCCCCTACGAGCAGTACTTC.